Listed here is a single T cell receptor (beta chain). A single record per CDR3 protein comes from TCRdb applying MiXCR to the RT-PCR reads. In the table there are about 24,000 distinct CDR3 sequences, approximately 43% of which are singletons. The data are from a study of patients and donors after allogeneic stem cell transplantation. The V segment lost 7 bases and the J segment 0 bases; nucleotides outside the gene matches: 11. Germline CDR1 MNHEY, CDR2 SVGEGT. The CDR3 has 16 amino acids. The chain recombines TRBV6-2 or TRBV6-3 with TRBJ2-5; 7 bases align to TRBD1. The clonotype was recovered from a human donor who was either an allogeneic HSCT recipient or a stem cell or donor lymphocyte infusion donor (not recorded which). It is not recorded whose cells these are; they may come from a transplant donor. Sequencing was performed on blood, either unsorted or a sorted T cell fraction (not recorded which). Here the CDR3 DNA reads TGTGCCAGCACCCCAAGGGGACAGTGGTACCAAGAGACCCAGTACTTC. Translated, it gives CASTPRGQWYQETQYF.